The next 27 T cell receptor beta chains were all read from a single sample in a study of post-analysis software for immune sequencing data. No antigens are known for them. Overall study results and limits: About 5 TRBV segments occurring more often in patients than controls included TRBV5-6, TRBV5-1 and TRBV20-1.

cDNA libraries of TCR beta carried unique molecular identifiers. TCRdb processed the PCR reads anew with MiXCR; each CDR3 protein has one entry. The repertoire consists of about 430,000 distinct CDR3 sequences, with about 40% occurring once and the leading ten covering around 8%. The sample consisted of blood. The receptors shown here come from a girl aged 2-9 years with multiple sclerosis.

This clonotype has just a few counts. The chain links TRBV27 to TRBJ1-4; tentative D call: TRBD1 (5 bases). V shed 5 bases and J shed 7 bases, with 17 bases lying between them. The CDR3 loop spans 15 amino acids. From germline, CDR1 is MNHEY and CDR2 SMNVEV (reference sequence). This CDR3 reads CASSPRQIGGEKLFF. CDR3 DNA: TGTGCCAGCAGTCCCCGACAGATTGGGGGTGAAAAACTGTTTTTT.

The gene calls are TRBV9 and TRBJ2-4; 7 bases agree with TRBD2. With the DNA end fitting TRBJ2-7 better, the J assignment may be wrong. This CDR3 has 13 residues. Germline V CDR1 and CDR2: SGDLS, YYNGEE. This chain's CDR3 is CASSAGGNYEQYF. The CDR3 nucleotides are TGTGCCAGCAGCGCGGGAGGTAACTACGAGCAGTACTTC.

This chain connects TRBV6-1 to TRBJ2-1, with 9 bases fitting TRBD1. V lost 5 bases and J lost 0; bases outside the gene matches: 14. Germline values: CDR1 MNHNS, CDR2 SASEGT. This CDR3 region has 19 residues. CDR3 protein: CASSPRTGALGGSYNEQFF. CDR3 sequence (DNA): TGTGCCAGCAGTCCTAGGACAGGGGCCCTGGGCGGCTCCTACAATGAGCAGTTCTTC.

The chain carries TRBV12-3 or TRBV12-4 and TRBJ1-1, with D unresolved. V gave up 4 bases and J gave up 10 bases, with 13 bases separating them. The CDR3 has 12 amino acids. The CDR3: CASSYPTAPAFF. DNA for the CDR3: TGTGCCAGCAGTTATCCGACGGCCCCAGCTTTCTTT.

The chain couples TRBV7-2 to TRBJ1-2; TRBD1 aligns across 9 bases. This CDR3 contains 15 residues. Germline loops: CDR1 SGHTA, CDR2 FQGNSA. V lost 5 bases, J lost 0 bases, and 4 bases stayed unmatched. The CDR3 protein is CASSARQGANYGYTF. The CDR3 nucleotides are TGTGCCAGCAGCGCCCGACAGGGGGCTAACTATGGCTACACCTTC.

Of note for this clonotype: The junction does not match germline at one end; this may be a read error. CDR3 loop: CASSYSMRGGDNEQFF. The CDR3 region has the DNA TGTGCCAGCAGTTACTCGATGCGGGGGGGCGACAACGAGCAGTTCTTC. The chain carries TRBV6-2 or TRBV6-3 and TRBJ2-1, with 9 bases fitting TRBD2. This CDR3 has 16 amino acids. CDR1 and CDR2 (germline): MNHEY, SVGEGT.

The chain carries TRBV5-1 and TRBJ2-1; 10 bases are shared with TRBD1. Looked up from germline, CDR1 is SGHRS and CDR2 is YFSETQ. This CDR3 region has 11 residues. The ends lost 7 bases at V and 10 bases at J; junction bases unmatched: 2. The CDR3 spells CASGDRGEQFF. CDR3 DNA sequence: TGCGCCAGCGGGGACAGGGGAGAGCAGTTCTTC.

This clonotype has more than one count but fewer than ten. The gene calls are TRBV6-1 and TRBJ2-7; TRBD2 might be the D (5 bases). The CDR3 contains 14 residues. From germline, CDR1 is MNHNS and CDR2 SASEGT. V lost 4 bases to trimming and J lost 2 bases, with 12 bases between them. CDR3 protein: CASSVLAETYEQYF. The CDR3 bases are TGTGCCAGCAGTGTGCTAGCCGAAACCTACGAGCAGTACTTC.

This rearrangement joins TRBV10-3 to TRBJ2-3; D might be TRBD2 (6 bases). With 8 bases removed from V and 4 bases from J, the gap between germline ends came to 10 bases. Germline V gene sequence: CDR1 ENHRY, CDR2 SYGVKD. The CDR3 length is 12 residues. The CDR3 DNA reads TGTGCCATCGCCGGACTACCAGATACGCAGTATTTT. Translated: CAIAGLPDTQYF.

The chain links TRBV20-1 to TRBJ1-1; D uncertain. Germline V lookup: CDR1 DFQATT, CDR2 SNEGSKA (reference sequence). This CDR3 contains 15 residues. V was clipped by 3 bases and J by 0 bases, with 14 bases between them. The CDR3 DNA follows: TGCAGTGCTAGGAGCCCAGCGGTGCTGAACACTGAAGCTTTCTTT. It yields the protein CSARSPAVLNTEAFF.

In DNA form, the CDR3 reads TGTGCCAGCAGCGCGGGGGGGCGGGTCTACGATACGCAGTATTTT. Translation: CASSAGGRVYDTQYF. This chain joins TRBV9 and TRBJ2-3; TRBD2 aligns across 8 bases. This CDR3 has 15 residues. Looked up from germline, CDR1 is SGDLS and CDR2 is YYNGEE. V shed 3 bases, J shed 6 bases, and the junction held 9 bases outside the gene matches.

This clonotype was found a few times. The chain recombines TRBV29-1 with TRBJ2-5; the match to TRBD1 covers 10 bases. Trimming at V came to 5 bases and at J to 5 bases, leaving 11 bases not matched to a gene. CDR3 length: 15 amino acids. Germline assignment: CDR1 SQVTM and CDR2 ANQGSEA. The CDR3 nucleotides read TGCAGCGTTAGCTATTCCGGGACAGGGGCGGAGACCCAGTACTTC. It specifies CSVSYSGTGAETQYF.

The chain carries TRBV7-2 and TRBJ2-3, with D perhaps matching TRBD2 (5 bases). The V and J ends lost 1 base and 12 bases respectively, with 14 bases between them. The CDR3 is 13 residues long. The germline V gene has CDR1 SGHTA and CDR2 FQGNSA. CDR3 nucleotides: TGTGCCAGCAGCTTAGACGCCCGGCCGGGACAGTATTTT. Translation gives CASSLDARPGQYF.

This chain links TRBV6-5 with TRBJ2-6; perhaps TRBD2 as D (5 bases). Germline V lookup: CDR1 MNHEY, CDR2 SVGAGI. The CDR3 runs to 13 residues. Between the trimmed V and J ends, which lost 6 bases and 3 bases, there was a span of 6 bases. This chain's CDR3 is CASSGIGANVLTF. DNA for the CDR3: TGTGCCAGCAGCGGGATTGGGGCCAACGTCCTGACTTTC.

At least ten counts were recorded for this clonotype. The gene calls are TRBV5-1 and TRBJ2-1; D gene ambiguous. V was cut by 0 bases and J by 5 bases, with 6 bases left in between. The CDR3 has 13 residues. Germline CDR1 and CDR2: SGHRS and YFSETQ. In DNA, the CDR3 is TGCGCCAGCAGCTTGGTGGGTAACAATGAGCAGTTCTTC. It is translated as CASSLVGNNEQFF.

There are a few counts of this clonotype. The chain links TRBV29-1 to TRBJ2-4; 7 bases align to TRBD1. TRBJ2-7 explains the end of the DNA better; the J call may be wrong. Germline V CDR1 and CDR2: SQVTM, ANQGSEA. This CDR3 has 13 residues. The CDR3 region is CSVEMGTAYEQYF. CDR3 in DNA: TGCAGCGTTGAAATGGGGACAGCCTACGAGCAGTACTTC.

The CDR3 DNA is TGTGCCAGCAGCTTGGGAGTCGGACTAGTCGCCTACAATGAGCAGTTCTTC. It encodes CASSLGVGLVAYNEQFF. This chain links TRBV5-6 with TRBJ2-1; 7 bases are shared with TRBD2. Trimming removed 0 bases from V and 2 bases from J; junction bases left unmatched: 8. In germline, CDR1 is SGHDT, CDR2 YYEEEE. The length of the CDR3 is 17 residues.

The CDR3 loop reads CASSASSWLREQYF. The DNA of the CDR3 is TGTGCCAGCAGCGCCAGCTCTTGGCTGCGGGAGCAGTACTTC. This sequence joins TRBV7-9 and TRBJ2-5; 7 bases are shared with TRBD2. This CDR3 spans 14 amino acids. Unmatched junction bases numbered 14, after V lost 5 bases and J lost 11 bases. CDR1 is SEHNR, CDR2 FQNEAQ, per germline (reference sequence).

This clonotype was counted a few times. This chain's CDR3 is CASSLSPGAYEQYF. The CDR3 bases are TGTGCCAGCAGCCTATCGCCGGGGGCTTACGAGCAGTACTTC. V usage is TRBV9 and J usage is TRBJ2-7, with D perhaps matching TRBD1 or TRBD2 (6 bases each). This CDR3 is built from 14 residues. From germline, CDR1 is SGDLS and CDR2 YYNGEE. The ends were cut back, 4 bases at V and 4 bases at J, with 15 bases in the middle. Complete variable domain (other parts from reference TRBV9 and TRBJ2-7): DSGVTQTPKHLITATGQRVTLRCSPRSGDLSVYWYQQSLDQGLQFLIQYYNGEERAKGNILERFSAQQFPDLHSELNLSSLELGDSALYFCASSLSPGAYEQYFGPGTRLTVT.

The CDR3 here is CASTRPTGGGNEQFF. The CDR3, as DNA: TGTGCCAGTACCCGTCCGACGGGAGGTGGGAATGAGCAGTTCTTC. The chain links TRBV19 to TRBJ2-1; 7 bases are a match to TRBD2. V trimming: 7 bases; J trimming: 7 bases; junction bases outside the gene matches: 13. This CDR3 is 15 amino acids long. Germline V gene sequence: CDR1 LNHDA, CDR2 SQIVND (reference sequence).

A few counts support this clonotype. The V and J genes are TRBV9 and TRBJ1-1; D call uncertain. V lost 0 bases to trimming and J lost 0 bases, with 3 bases between them. The germline gives CDR1 SGDLS, CDR2 YYNGEE. The CDR3 is made up of 13 amino acids. DNA for the CDR3: TGTGCCAGCAGCGTAGCCCTGAACACTGAAGCTTTCTTT. As protein: CASSVALNTEAFF. The whole variable domain, remainder taken from reference TRBV9 and TRBJ1-1, is DSGVTQTPKHLITATGQRVTLRCSPRSGDLSVYWYQQSLDQGLQFLIQYYNGEERAKGNILERFSAQQFPDLHSELNLSSLELGDSALYFCASSVALNTEAFFGQGTRLTVV.

There are a few counts of this clonotype. The rearrangement uses TRBV6-6 and TRBJ2-7; D is tentatively TRBD1 or TRBD2 (5 bases each). V lost 3 bases and J 2 bases, leaving 11 bases between the germline ends. CDR1 and CDR2 from the germline V gene are MNHNY and SVGAGI (reference sequence). The CDR3 runs 14 residues. The CDR3 DNA reads as TGTGCCAGCAGTTATGAGGGGTATGCCTACGAGCAGTACTTC. Translation: CASSYEGYAYEQYF.

This chain connects TRBV9 to TRBJ1-2, with D possibly matching TRBD1 (6 bases). The germline CDR1 and CDR2 sequences are SGDLS and YYNGEE. Trimming took off 2 bases at V and 3 bases at J, with 14 bases between the two ends. This CDR3 has 15 amino acids. The CDR3 DNA sequence: TGTGCCAGCAGCGTCGGACAGAATCTATACTATGGCTACACCTTC. Translated, it gives CASSVGQNLYYGYTF.

The genes are TRBV18 and TRBJ2-7; TRBD2 matches 8 bases. The CDR3 covers 15 residues. The trim removed 2 bases at V and 0 bases at J, leaving 3 bases unmatched. The germline gives CDR1 KGHSH, CDR2 LQKENI. Here the CDR3 DNA reads TGTGCCAGCTCACCAGAAAGCGGGAGCTCCTACGAGCAGTACTTC. It is translated as CASSPESGSSYEQYF.

The V call is TRBV3-1, the J call TRBJ2-1; D may correspond to TRBD1 or TRBD2 (5 bases each). The CDR3 is 15 residues long. Per germline, CDR1 LGHDT and CDR2 YNNKEL (reference sequence). Trimming took 1 base from V and 4 from J, leaving 11 bases between them. This CDR3 is CASSQVRGSYNEQFF. In DNA form, the CDR3 reads TGTGCCAGCAGCCAAGTGAGGGGCTCATACAATGAGCAGTTCTTC.

Notes on this clonotype: This clone may be a read error of a much larger clone one base away. No conserved phenylalanine or tryptophan ends this CDR3, so it is likely a read error. V is TRBV6-5 and J is TRBJ2-7; D ambiguous. CDR1 is MNHEY, CDR2 SVGAGI, per germline. V was clipped by 0 bases and J by 0 bases, with 9 bases between them. This CDR3 contains 15 residues. CDR3 sequence reads: CASSYSAVSSYEQYL. In DNA form, the CDR3 reads TGTGCCAGCAGTTACTCGGCAGTCAGCTCCTACGAGCAGTACCTC.

This clonotype was recorded many times. The J gene is TRBJ2-3, the V gene TRBV14; D call uncertain. Trimming shortened V by 1 base and J by 10 bases, and 12 bases separated the two germline ends. The germline V gene has CDR1 SGHDN and CDR2 FVKESK. The CDR3 sequence is 13 residues long. The CDR3: CASSQVSARAQYF. Written as DNA, the CDR3 is TGTGCCAGCAGCCAAGTTTCGGCTAGGGCGCAGTATTTT. The complete variable domain, with remaining parts taken from reference TRBV14 and TRBJ2-3, reads EAGVTQFPSHSVIEKGQTVTLRCDPISGHDNLYWYRRVMGKEIKFLLHFVKESKQDESGMPNNRFLAERTGGTYSTLKVQPAELEDSGVYFCASSQVSARAQYFGPGTRLTVL.